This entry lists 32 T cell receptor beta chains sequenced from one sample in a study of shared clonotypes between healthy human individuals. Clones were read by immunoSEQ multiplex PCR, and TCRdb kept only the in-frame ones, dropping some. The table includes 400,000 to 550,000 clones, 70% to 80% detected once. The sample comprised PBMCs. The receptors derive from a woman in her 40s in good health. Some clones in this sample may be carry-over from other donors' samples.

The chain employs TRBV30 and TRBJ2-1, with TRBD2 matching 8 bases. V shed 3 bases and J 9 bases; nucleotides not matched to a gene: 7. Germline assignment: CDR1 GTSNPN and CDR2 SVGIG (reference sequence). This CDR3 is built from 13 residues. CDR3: CAWSAGLGGEQFF. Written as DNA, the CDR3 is TGTGCCTGGAGCGCGGGACTAGGGGGTGAGCAGTTCTTC.

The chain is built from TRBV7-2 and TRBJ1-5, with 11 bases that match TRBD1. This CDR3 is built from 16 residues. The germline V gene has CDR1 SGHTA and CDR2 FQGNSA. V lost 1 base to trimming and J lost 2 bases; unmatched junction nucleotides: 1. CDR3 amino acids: CASSLGGQGGNQPQHF. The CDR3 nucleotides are TGTGCCAGCAGCTTAGGGGGACAGGGGGGCAATCAGCCCCAGCATTTT.

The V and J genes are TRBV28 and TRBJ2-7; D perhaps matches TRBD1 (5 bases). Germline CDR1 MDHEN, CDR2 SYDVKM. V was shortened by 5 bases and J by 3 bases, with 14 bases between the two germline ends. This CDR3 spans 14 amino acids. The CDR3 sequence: CASSPHTTDYEQYF. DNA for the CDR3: TGTGCCAGCAGTCCACATACGACAGACTACGAGCAGTACTTC.

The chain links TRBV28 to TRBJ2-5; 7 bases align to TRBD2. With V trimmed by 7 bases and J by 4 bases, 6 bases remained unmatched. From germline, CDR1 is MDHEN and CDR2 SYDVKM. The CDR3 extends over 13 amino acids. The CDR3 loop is CASNGGLTETQYF. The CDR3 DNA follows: TGTGCCAGCAACGGGGGGTTGACAGAGACCCAGTACTTC.

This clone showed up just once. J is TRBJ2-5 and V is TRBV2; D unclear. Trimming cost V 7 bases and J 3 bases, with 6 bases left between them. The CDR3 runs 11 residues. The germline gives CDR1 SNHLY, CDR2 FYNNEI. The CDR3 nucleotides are TGTGCCAGCACCAAGGAAGAGACCCAGTACTTC. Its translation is CASTKEETQYF.

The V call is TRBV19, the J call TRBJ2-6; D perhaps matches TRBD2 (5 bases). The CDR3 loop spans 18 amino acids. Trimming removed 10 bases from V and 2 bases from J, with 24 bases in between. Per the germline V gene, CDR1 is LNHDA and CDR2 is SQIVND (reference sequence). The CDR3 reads CATDFGGGRWAGANVLTF. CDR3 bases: TGTGCCACCGATTTTGGCGGAGGACGGTGGGCTGGGGCCAACGTCCTGACTTTC.

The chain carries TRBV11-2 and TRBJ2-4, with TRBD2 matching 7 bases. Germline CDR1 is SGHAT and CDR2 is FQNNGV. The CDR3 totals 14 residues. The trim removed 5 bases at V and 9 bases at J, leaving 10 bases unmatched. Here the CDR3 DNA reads TGTGCCAGCAGCACCAACGGGGAGGGTGGCATTCAGTACTTC. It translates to CASSTNGEGGIQYF.

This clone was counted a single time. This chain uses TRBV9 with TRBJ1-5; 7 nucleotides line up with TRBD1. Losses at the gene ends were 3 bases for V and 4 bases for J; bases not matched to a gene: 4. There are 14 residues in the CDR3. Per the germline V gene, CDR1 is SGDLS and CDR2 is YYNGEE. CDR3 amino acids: CASSGGTVNQPQHF. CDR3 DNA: TGTGCCAGCAGCGGCGGGACAGTGAATCAGCCCCAGCATTTT.

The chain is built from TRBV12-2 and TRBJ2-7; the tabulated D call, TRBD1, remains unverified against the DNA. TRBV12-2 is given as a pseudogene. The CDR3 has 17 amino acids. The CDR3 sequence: CASRSLEEMGQAYEQYF. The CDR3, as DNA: TGTGCAAGTCGCTCCCTGGAGGAAATGGGACAAGCTTACGAGCAGTACTTC.

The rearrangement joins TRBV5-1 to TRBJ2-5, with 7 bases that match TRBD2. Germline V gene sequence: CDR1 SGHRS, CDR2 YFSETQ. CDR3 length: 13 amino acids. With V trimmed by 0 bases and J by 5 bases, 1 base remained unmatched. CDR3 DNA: TGCGCCAGCAGCTTGGTGGGAGGGGAGACCCAGTACTTC. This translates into CASSLVGGETQYF.

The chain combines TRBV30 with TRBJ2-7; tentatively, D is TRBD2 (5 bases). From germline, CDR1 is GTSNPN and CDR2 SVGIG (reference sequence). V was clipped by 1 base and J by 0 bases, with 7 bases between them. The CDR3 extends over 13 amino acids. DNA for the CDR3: TGTGCCTGGAGTGGAGGGAACTCCTACGAGCAGTACTTC. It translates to CAWSGGNSYEQYF.

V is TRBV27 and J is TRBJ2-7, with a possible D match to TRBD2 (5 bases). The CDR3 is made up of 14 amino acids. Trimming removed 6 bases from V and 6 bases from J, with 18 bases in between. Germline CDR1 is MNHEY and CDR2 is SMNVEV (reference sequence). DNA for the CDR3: TGTGCCAGCAGAAACTCCGGGAACCCGATCGAGCAGTACTTC. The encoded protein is CASRNSGNPIEQYF.

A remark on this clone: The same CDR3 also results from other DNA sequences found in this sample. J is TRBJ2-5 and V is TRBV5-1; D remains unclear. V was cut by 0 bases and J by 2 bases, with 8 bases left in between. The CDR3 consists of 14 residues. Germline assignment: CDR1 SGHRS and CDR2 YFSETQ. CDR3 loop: CASSLGGSQETQYF. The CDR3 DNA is TGCGCCAGCAGCTTGGGGGGATCGCAAGAGACCCAGTACTTC. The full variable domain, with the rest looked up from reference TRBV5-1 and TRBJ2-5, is KAGVTQTPRYLIKTRGQQVTLSCSPISGHRSVSWYQQTPGQGLQFLFEYFSETQRNKGNFPGRFSGRQFSNSRSEMNVSTLELGDSALYLCASSLGGSQETQYFGPGTRLLVL.

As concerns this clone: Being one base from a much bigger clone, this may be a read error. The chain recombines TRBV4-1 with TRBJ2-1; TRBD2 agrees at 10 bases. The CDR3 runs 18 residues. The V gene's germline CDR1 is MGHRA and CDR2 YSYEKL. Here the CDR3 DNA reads TGCGCCAGCAGCCAAGATTCGGGGAGACTAGCGGGTTACAATGAGCAGCTCTTC. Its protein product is CASSQDSGRLAGYNEQLF.

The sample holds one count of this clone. This chain's CDR3 is CARSLSSTGTTCGNTIYF. DNA of the CDR3: TGTGCCAGAAGCTTGAGCAGCACAGGGACCACATGTGGAAACACCATATATTTT. The gene calls are TRBV5-3 and TRBJ1-3; D perhaps matches TRBD1 (6 bases). TRBV5-3 is identified as an open reading frame with a role that is uncertain. V lost 1 base, J lost 3 bases, and 20 bases lay in between. This CDR3 contains 18 residues.

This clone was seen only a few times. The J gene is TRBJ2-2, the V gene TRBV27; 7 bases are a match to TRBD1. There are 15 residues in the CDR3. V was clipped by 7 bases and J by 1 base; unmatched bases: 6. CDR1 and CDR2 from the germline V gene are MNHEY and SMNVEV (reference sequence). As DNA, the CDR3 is TGTGCCAGCACCCGGACAGGCGGGAACACCGGGGAGCTGTTTTTT. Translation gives CASTRTGGNTGELFF.

CDR3 in amino acids: CASSLFGELFF. For the CDR3, the DNA is TGTGCCAGCAGCTTATTCGGGGAGCTGTTTTTT. The chain couples TRBV7-3 to TRBJ2-2; D gene ambiguous. This CDR3 spans 11 amino acids. Per germline, CDR1 SGHTA and CDR2 FQGTGA. Between the trimmed V and J ends, which lost 2 bases and 7 bases, there was a span of 2 bases.

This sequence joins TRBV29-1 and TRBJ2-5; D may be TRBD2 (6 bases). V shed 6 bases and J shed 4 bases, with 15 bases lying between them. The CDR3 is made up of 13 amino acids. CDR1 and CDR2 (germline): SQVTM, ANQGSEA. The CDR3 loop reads CSVPVAGRETQYF. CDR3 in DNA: TGCAGCGTCCCTGTGGCGGGGAGAGAGACCCAGTACTTC.

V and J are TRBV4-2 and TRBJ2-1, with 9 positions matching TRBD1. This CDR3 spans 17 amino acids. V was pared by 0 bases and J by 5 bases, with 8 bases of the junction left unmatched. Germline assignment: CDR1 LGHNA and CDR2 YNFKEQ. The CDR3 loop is CASSQDPGDRDNNEQFF. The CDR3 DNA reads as TGTGCCAGCAGCCAAGATCCTGGGGACAGGGACAACAATGAGCAGTTCTTC.

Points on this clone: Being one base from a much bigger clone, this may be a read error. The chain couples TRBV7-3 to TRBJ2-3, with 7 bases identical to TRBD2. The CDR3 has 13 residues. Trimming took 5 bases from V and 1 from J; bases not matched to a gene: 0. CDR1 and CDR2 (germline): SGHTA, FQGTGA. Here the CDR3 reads CASSRGGTDTQYF. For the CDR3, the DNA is TGTGCCAGCAGCCGGGGGGGCACAGATACGCAGTATTTT.

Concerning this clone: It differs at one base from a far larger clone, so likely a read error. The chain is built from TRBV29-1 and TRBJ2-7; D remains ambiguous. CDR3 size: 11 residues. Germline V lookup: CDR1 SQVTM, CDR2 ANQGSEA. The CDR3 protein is CSVDSGYEHYF. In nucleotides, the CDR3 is TGCAGCGTTGATTCGGGTTACGAGCATTACTTC.

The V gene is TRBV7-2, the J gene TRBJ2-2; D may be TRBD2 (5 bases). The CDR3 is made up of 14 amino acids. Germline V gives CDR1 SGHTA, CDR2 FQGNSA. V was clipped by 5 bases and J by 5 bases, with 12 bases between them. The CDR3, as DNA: TGTGCCAGCAGCCAACTAGTATCGACCGGGGAGCTGTTTTTT. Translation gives CASSQLVSTGELFF. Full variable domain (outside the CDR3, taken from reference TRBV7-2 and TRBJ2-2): GAGVSQSPSNKVTEKGKDVELRCDPISGHTALYWYRQSLGQGLEFLIYFQGNSAPDKSGLPSDRFSAERTGGSVSTLTIQRTQQEDSAVYLCASSQLVSTGELFFGEGSRLTVL.

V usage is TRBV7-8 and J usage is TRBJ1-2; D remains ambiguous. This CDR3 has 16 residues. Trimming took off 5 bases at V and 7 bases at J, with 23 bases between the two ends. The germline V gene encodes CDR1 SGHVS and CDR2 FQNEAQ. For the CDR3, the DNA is TGTGCCAGCAGCACTACCCGGACGCACGGAGGAGGTGGCTACACCTTC. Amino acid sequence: CASSTTRTHGGGGYTF.

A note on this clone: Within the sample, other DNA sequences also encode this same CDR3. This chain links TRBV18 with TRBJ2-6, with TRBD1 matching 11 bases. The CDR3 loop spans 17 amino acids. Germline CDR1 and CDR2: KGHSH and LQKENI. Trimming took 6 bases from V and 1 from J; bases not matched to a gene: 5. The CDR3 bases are TGTGCCAGCTCCCCCGGGACAGGGGGGTCTGGGGCCAACGTCCTGACTTTC. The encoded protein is CASSPGTGGSGANVLTF.

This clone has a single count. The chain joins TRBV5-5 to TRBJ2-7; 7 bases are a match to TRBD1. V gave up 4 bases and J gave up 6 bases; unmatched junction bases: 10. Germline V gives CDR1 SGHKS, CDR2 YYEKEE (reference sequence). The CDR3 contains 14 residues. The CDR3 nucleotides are TGTGCCAGCAGCCAGACGGGACAGAGAATCGAGCAGTACTTC. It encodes CASSQTGQRIEQYF.

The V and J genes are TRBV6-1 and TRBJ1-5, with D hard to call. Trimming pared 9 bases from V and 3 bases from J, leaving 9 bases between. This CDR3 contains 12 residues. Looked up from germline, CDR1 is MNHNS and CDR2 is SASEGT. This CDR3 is CASTGFNQPQHF. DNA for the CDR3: TGTGCCAGTACGGGCTTCAATCAGCCCCAGCATTTT.

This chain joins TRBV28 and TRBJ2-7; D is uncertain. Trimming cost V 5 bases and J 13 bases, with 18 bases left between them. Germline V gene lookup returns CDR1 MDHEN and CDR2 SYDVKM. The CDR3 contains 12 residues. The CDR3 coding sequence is TGTGCCAGCAGTATTTCCCTTGTCGGCATCTACTTC. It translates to CASSISLVGIYF. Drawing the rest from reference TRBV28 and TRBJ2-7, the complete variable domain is DVKVTQSSRYLVKRTGEKVFLECVQDMDHENMFWYRQDPGLGLRLIYFSYDVKMKEKGDIPEGYSVSREKKERFSLILESASTNQTSMYLCASSISLVGIYFGPGTRLTVT.

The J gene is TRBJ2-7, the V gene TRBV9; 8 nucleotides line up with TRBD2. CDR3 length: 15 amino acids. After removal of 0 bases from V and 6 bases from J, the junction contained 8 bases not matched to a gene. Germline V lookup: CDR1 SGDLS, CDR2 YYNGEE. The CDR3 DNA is TGTGCCAGCAGCGTAGCTTTCGGGAGGGCCTCCGAGCAGTACTTC. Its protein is CASSVAFGRASEQYF.

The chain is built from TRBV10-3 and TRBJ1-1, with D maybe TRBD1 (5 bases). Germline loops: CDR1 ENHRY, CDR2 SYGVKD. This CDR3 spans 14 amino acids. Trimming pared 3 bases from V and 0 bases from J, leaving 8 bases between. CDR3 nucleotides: TGTGCCATCAGTGAAAGGGGCATGAACACTGAAGCTTTCTTT. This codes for CAISERGMNTEAFF.

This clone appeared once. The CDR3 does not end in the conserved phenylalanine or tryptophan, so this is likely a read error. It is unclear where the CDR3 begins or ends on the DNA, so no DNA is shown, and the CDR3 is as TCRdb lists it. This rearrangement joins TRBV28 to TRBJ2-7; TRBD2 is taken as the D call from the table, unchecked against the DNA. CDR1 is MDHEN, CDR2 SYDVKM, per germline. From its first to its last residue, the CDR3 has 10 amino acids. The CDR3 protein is CASSAPGEGL.

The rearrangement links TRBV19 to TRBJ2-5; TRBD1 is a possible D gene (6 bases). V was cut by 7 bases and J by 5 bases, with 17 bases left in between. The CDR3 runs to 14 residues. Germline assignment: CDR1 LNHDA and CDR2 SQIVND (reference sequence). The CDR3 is CASKGQQGWETQYF. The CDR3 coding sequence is TGTGCCAGTAAAGGTCAACAGGGTTGGGAGACCCAGTACTTC.

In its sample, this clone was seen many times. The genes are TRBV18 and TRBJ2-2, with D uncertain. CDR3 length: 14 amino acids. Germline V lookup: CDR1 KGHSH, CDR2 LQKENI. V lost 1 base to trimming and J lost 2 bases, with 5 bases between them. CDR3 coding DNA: TGTGCCAGCTCACCACGGCTTAACACCGGGGAGCTGTTTTTT. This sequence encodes CASSPRLNTGELFF.